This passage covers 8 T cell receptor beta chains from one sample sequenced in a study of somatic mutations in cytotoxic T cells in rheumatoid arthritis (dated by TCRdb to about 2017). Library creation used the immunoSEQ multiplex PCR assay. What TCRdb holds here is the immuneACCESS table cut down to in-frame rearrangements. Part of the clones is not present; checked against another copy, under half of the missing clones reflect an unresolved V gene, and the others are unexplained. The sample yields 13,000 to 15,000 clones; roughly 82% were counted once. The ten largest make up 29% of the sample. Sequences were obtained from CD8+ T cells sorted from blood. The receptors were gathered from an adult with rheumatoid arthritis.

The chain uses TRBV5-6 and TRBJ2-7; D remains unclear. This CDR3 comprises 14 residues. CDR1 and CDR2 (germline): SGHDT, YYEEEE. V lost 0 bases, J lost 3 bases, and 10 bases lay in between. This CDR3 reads CASSLGYSDYEQYF. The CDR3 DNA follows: TGTGCCAGCAGCTTGGGGTACTCCGACTACGAGCAGTACTTC. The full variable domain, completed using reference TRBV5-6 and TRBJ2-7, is DAGVTQSPTHLIKTRGQQVTLRCSPKSGHDTVSWYQQALGQGPQFIFQYYEEEERQRGNFPDRFSGHQFPNYSSELNVNALLLGDSALYLCASSLGYSDYEQYFGPGTRLTVT.

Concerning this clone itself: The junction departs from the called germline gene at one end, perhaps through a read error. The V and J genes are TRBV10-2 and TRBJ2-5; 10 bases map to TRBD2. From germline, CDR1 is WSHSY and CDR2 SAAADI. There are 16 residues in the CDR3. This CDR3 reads CASSESVAGGRKTQYF. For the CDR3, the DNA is TGCGCCAGCAGCGAGTCGGTAGCGGGGGGACGGAAGACCCAGTACTTC.

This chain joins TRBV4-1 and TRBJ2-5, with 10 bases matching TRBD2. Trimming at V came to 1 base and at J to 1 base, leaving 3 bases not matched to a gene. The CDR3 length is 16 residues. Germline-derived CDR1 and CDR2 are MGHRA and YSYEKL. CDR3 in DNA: TGCGCCAGCAGCCAAGCGGCTAGCGGGGGCCAAGAGACCCAGTACTTC. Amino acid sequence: CASSQAASGGQETQYF.

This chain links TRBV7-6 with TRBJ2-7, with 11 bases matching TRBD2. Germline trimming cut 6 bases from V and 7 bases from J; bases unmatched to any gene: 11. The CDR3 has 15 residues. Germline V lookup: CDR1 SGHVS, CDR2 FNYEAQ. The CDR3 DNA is TGTGCCAGCAGTAAGACTAGCGGGGCTATTGGGGAGCAGTACTTC. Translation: CASSKTSGAIGEQYF.

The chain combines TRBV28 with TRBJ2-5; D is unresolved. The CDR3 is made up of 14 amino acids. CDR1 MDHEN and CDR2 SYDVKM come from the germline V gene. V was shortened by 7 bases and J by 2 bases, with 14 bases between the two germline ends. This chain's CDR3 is CASKNGQLQETQYF. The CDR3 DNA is TGTGCCAGCAAAAATGGGCAGCTACAAGAGACCCAGTACTTC.

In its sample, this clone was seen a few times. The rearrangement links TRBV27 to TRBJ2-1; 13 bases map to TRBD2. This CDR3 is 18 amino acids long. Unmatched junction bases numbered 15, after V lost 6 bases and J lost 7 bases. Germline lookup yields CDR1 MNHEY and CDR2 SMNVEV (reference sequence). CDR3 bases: TGTGCCAGCAGCCTTCGCACTAGCGGGGGGGCCGGGGAGAATGAGCAGTTCTTC. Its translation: CASSLRTSGGAGENEQFF.

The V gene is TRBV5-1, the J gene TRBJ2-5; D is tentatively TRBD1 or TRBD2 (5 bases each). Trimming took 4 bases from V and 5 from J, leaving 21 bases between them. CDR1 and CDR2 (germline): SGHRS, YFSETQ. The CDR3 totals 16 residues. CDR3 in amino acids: CASSRTDGRAGETQYF. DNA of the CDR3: TGCGCCAGCAGCCGAACTGACGGGCGGGCAGGGGAGACCCAGTACTTC. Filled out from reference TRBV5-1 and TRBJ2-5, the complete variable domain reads KAGVTQTPRYLIKTRGQQVTLSCSPISGHRSVSWYQQTPGQGLQFLFEYFSETQRNKGNFPGRFSGRQFSNSRSEMNVSTLELGDSALYLCASSRTDGRAGETQYFGPGTRLLVL.

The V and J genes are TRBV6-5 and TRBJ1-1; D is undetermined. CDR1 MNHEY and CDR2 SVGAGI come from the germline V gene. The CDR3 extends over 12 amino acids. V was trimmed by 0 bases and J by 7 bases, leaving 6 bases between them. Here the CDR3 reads CASSYSGDEAFF. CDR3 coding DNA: TGTGCCAGCAGTTACTCCGGAGATGAAGCTTTCTTT.